The T cell receptor (beta chain) described here comes from a study of OX40 agonist ivuxolimab in advanced cancers. Study as a whole: The patients got ivuxolimab, which is an agonistic anti-OX40 (CD134) antibody. Of the patients, three showed partial responses, one with hepatocellular carcinoma and two with cutaneous melanoma. General observations from the study: With doses of 0.1 to 3.0 mg/kg, CD4+ and CD8+ blood T cells had undergone clonal expansion by week 6.

With respect to this clone: Its antigen is currently unknown.

The repertoire was sequenced with immunoSEQ multiplex PCR; TCRdb's copy has only in-frame clones and lacks some. This sample yields under 85,000 clones, of which around nine tenths are seen a single time; 0.4% to 0.6% belongs to the top ten. The junction had 7 bases not matched to a gene; V was cut back by 5 bases and J by 5 bases. The CDR3 runs to 14 residues. Per the germline V gene, CDR1 is MNHNY and CDR2 is SVGAGI (reference sequence). The sample consisted of CD4+ or CD8+ T cells sorted from blood, taken in a trial of the OX40 agonist ivuxolimab. The V gene is TRBV6-6, the J gene TRBJ2-7, with TRBD1 matching over 9 bases. The receptor was derived from an adult with an advanced solid tumor such as melanoma, head and neck, liver or kidney cancer. CDR3 region: CASSPLGTGHEQYF. In DNA, the CDR3 is TGTGCCAGCAGTCCTCTAGGGACAGGGCACGAGCAGTACTTC.